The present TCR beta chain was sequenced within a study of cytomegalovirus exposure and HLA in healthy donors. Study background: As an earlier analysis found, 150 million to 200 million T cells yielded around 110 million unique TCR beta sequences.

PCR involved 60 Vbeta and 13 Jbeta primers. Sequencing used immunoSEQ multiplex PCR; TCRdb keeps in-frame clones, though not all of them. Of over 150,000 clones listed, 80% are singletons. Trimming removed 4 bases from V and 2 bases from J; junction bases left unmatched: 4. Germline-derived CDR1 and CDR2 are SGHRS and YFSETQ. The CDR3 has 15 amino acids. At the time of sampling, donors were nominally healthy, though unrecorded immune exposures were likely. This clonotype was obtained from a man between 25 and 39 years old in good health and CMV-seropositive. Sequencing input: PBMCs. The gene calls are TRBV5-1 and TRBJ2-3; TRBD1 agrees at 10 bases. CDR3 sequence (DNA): TGCGCCAGCAGCCGGGGACAGGGGTTCACAGATACGCAGTATTTT. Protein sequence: CASSRGQGFTDTQYF.